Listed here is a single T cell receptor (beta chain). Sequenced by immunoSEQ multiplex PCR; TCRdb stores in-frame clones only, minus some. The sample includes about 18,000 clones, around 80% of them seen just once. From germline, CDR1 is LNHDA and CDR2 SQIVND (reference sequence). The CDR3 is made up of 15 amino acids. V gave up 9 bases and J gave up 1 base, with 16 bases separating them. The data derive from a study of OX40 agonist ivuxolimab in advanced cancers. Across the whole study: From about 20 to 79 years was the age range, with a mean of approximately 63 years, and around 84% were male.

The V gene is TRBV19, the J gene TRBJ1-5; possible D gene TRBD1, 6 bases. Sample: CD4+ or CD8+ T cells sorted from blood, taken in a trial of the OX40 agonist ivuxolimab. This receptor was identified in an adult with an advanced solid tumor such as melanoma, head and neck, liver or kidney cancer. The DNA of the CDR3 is TGTGCCAGACATAGGACAGAACTCAGCAATCAGCCCCAGCATTTT. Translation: CARHRTELSNQPQHF.